This TCR beta chain came from a study of beta chain features in type 1 diabetes (dated by TCRdb to 2017 to 2018). About the investigation overall: Mean age, gender distribution, total cell number and subset yield were not different between patients and healthy donors. Across all samples, some 99 million sorted cells were examined, and cell number per subset correlated strongly with RNA yield. In the study, TCRB repertoires of sorted circulating CD4+ T cell subsets from recently diagnosed type 1 diabetes patients were compared with those of matched healthy donors. Naive and central memory subsets were obtained from all 30 or so donors, but regulatory and stem cell-like memory subsets were isolated from only 8 patients and roughly eight healthy donors. Results and caveats for the whole study, not just this receptor: HLA sub-analyses involved small numbers of individuals, so any influence of HLA type on TCRB rearrangement remained unresolved. Patients with type 1 diabetes made fewer insertions and deleted more nucleotides at VDJ recombination sites, implying thymic rearrangement abnormalities. Naive, central memory and regulatory TCRB repertoires appeared to be more alike among patients than among healthy donors. In all four CD4+ subsets, TCRB CDR3 length was moderately but significantly shorter in type 1 diabetes patients. Shorter templates might have been favored by PCR, but patient and control samples were amplified and corrected together, so both groups would have been affected equally by any skew. Because cDNA rather than genomic DNA was sequenced, highly expressing activated cells could have been over-represented, although no difference in activation and CD3 levels was found between groups.

Each donor gave one peripheral blood draw, averaging about 100 mL, which was collected into heparinised tubes. Naive, central memory, regulatory and stem cell-like memory CD4+ T cells were sorted on a BD FACSAria II using a panel including CD45RO, CCR7, CD25, CD127, CD95 and CD27. A purity above 95% was achieved for all sorted populations. Right away, PBMCs were isolated by Lymphoprep density gradient centrifugation and were stained directly, with no culture step. So that batch effects would be minimized, each experiment stained and sorted samples in pairs, pairing one healthy donor with one patient. All of the isolated RNA was reverse transcribed with the High Capacity cDNA Reverse Transcription Kit, so expressed TCRB transcripts were sequenced. Naive, central memory and regulatory T cell samples underwent deep immunoSEQ sequencing, averaging about 3.3 million total reads per sample. After sorted cells were lysed in RLT buffer, RNA was extracted with DNase-treated RNeasy Micro or Mini kits, with the choice depending on cell number. Each cell subset was processed on its own to prevent cross-contamination, while patient and healthy donor samples were processed together. Using the immunoSEQ multiplex PCR, TCRB sequences were amplified from cDNA into 87-bp fragments spanning the CDR3 region. Sequencing of the amplicons was done on the Illumina HiSeq platform. As for how the authors treated the data: Synthetic template baselines were used to correct PCR bias computationally, reads within Hamming distance 2 were collapsed, and singletons that could not be merged were discarded. Reads were aligned to IMGT to assign V, D and J genes, CDR3 length, and insertions or deletions at six rearrangement sites. Within each subset, clonotype counts were normalized to the number of sorted cells before true diversity and Gini coefficients were calculated with the tcR R package. The overlap coefficient, calculated on TCRB nucleotide sequences, was used to quantify repertoire sharing. This is the immuneACCESS table as TCRdb keeps it, with only in-frame sequences that have V and J called. A part of the clones is gone; compared with another copy, unresolved V genes explain less than half, and the rest is unexplained. V and J calls and clone size follow that table, whereas D and trimming were derived from the DNA. In all, the sample holds 150,000 to 200,000 clones, and approximately 8.8% of those were seen once. About 0.7% of the sample goes to the ten largest clones.

This clone was seen a few times. The antigen this receptor binds is unknown. Sequence at one end of the junction differs from germline and may be a read error. CDR1 SSHAT and CDR2 FNYEAQ were looked up in the germline V gene (reference sequence). The CDR3 holds 14 amino acids from the cysteine to the phenylalanine. Only the CDR3 portion is preserved as DNA: 42 bases, with reading frame beginning at the first base. The sequencing input was central memory CD4+ T cells from blood. The sequence joins TRBV7-7 to TRBJ2-2; the D region possibly corresponds to TRBD2 (6 bases align). The sequence came from a woman in her thirties with type 1 diabetes. This receptor has the CDR3 CASSLAAGKGELFF. The DNA sequence follows: TGTGCTAGCAGCTTAGCGGCGGGGAAGGGGGAGCTGTTTTTT.